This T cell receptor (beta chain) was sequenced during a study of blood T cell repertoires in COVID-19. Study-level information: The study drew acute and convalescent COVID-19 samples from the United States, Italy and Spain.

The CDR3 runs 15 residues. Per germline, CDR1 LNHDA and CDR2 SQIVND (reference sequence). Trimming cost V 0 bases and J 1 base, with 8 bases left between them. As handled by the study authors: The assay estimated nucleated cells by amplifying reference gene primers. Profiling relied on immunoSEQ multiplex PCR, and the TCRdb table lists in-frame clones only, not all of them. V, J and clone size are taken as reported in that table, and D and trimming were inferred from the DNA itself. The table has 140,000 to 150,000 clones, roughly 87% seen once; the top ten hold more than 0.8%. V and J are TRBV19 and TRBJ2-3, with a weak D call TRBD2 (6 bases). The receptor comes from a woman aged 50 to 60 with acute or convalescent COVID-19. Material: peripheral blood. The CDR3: CASSIERGGTDTQYF. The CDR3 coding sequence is TGTGCCAGTAGTATAGAGCGGGGAGGCACAGATACGCAGTATTTT.